This T cell receptor (beta chain) derives from a study of blood T cell repertoires in COVID-19. V lost 3 bases and J lost 5; bases outside the gene matches: 10. Germline assignment: CDR1 SGHTA and CDR2 FQGNSA. The CDR3 spans 16 residues. In its sample, this clone was seen a few times. The repertoire was sequenced with immunoSEQ multiplex PCR; TCRdb's copy has only in-frame clones and lacks some. The profile shows approximately 500,000 clones, roughly 85% of them singletons. The gene calls are TRBV7-2 and TRBJ2-7; 10 bases are a match to TRBD1. Input material: peripheral blood. The sequence came from a human donor in a cohort sampled during active COVID-19. CDR3 residues: CASSLAGTGVWHEQYF. For the CDR3, the DNA is TGTGCCAGCAGCTTGGCAGGGACAGGGGTTTGGCACGAGCAGTACTTC.